Shown below are 10 T cell receptor beta chains from a single sample sequenced in a study of cytomegalovirus exposure and HLA in healthy donors. TCRdb's table, derived via immunoSEQ multiplex PCR, lists solely in-frame clones and lacks some. The sample yields 50,000 to 70,000 clones, over 85% seen once. Sequencing used PBMCs. The source of these receptors is a woman aged 18-29 years in good health and CMV-seropositive.

V gene TRBV11-2 combines with J gene TRBJ2-3, with 7 bases that match TRBD2. This CDR3 has 16 residues. With 6 bases clipped from V and 3 bases from J, the junction kept 12 bases outside the gene matches. Per germline, CDR1 SGHAT and CDR2 FQNNGV. Here the CDR3 DNA reads TGTGCCAGCAGTCCGACCGGGGGAGCGGGGACAGATACGCAGTATTTT. It yields the protein CASSPTGGAGTDTQYF.

This rearrangement joins TRBV14 to TRBJ2-5; D remains ambiguous. V dropped 4 bases and J dropped 1 base, with 7 bases sitting between them. The CDR3 extends over 13 amino acids. From germline, CDR1 is SGHDN and CDR2 FVKESK. CDR3 residues: CASSPSGQETQYF. The DNA for the CDR3 is TGTGCCAGCAGCCCCTCAGGCCAAGAGACCCAGTACTTC.

The chain combines TRBV7-2 with TRBJ2-2; 10 positions agree with TRBD2. CDR3 length equals 17 residues. Germline V lookup: CDR1 SGHTA, CDR2 FQGNSA. Unmatched junction bases numbered 1, after V lost 0 bases and J lost 0 bases. Here the CDR3 reads CASSLASGGPNTGELFF. The DNA of the CDR3 is TGTGCCAGCAGCTTAGCTAGCGGGGGGCCGAACACCGGGGAGCTGTTTTTT.

The V call is TRBV4-1, the J call TRBJ2-3; the D gene is possibly TRBD1 (7 bases). With 5 bases removed from V and 6 bases from J, the gap between germline ends came to 15 bases. Germline lookup yields CDR1 MGHRA and CDR2 YSYEKL. The CDR3 runs 14 residues. CDR3 amino acids: CASSYDREVDTQYF. The CDR3 bases are TGCGCCAGCAGCTACGACAGGGAGGTGGATACGCAGTATTTT.

This sequence joins TRBV4-1 and TRBJ1-6; D may be TRBD1 (5 bases). V was shortened by 0 bases and J by 7 bases, with 13 bases between the two germline ends. This CDR3 spans 16 amino acids. Germline V gives CDR1 MGHRA, CDR2 YSYEKL. CDR3: CASSQDPPGINSPLHF. The CDR3 coding sequence is TGCGCCAGCAGCCAAGATCCCCCAGGGATCAATTCACCCCTCCACTTT.

J is TRBJ1-4 and V is TRBV15; 7 bases map to TRBD1. The germline V gene encodes CDR1 LNHNV and CDR2 YYDKDF (reference sequence). The CDR3 is made up of 15 amino acids. The ends lost 6 bases at V and 5 bases at J; junction bases unmatched: 9. As DNA, the CDR3 is TGTGCCACCAGTCCTCATCCGGGACAGAATGAAAAACTGTTTTTT. Translation gives CATSPHPGQNEKLFF.

The chain couples TRBV28 to TRBJ1-2; TRBD1 is a possible D gene (5 bases). CDR1 is MDHEN, CDR2 SYDVKM, per germline. The V end was cut by 6 bases, the J end by 4 bases, with 15 bases between. This CDR3 has 14 residues. The DNA of the CDR3 is TGTGCCAGCAGCGCGACAGCCCCTGGCTATGGCTACACCTTC. Translated: CASSATAPGYGYTF.

The genes are TRBV11-2 and TRBJ2-1; perhaps TRBD1 as D (6 bases). V lost 6 bases and J 0 bases, leaving 18 bases between the germline ends. There are 17 residues in the CDR3. The V gene's germline CDR1 is SGHAT and CDR2 FQNNGV. The CDR3 reads CASRPIRGLVSYNEQFF. In DNA, the CDR3 is TGTGCCAGCAGGCCAATCAGGGGCCTGGTCTCCTACAATGAGCAGTTCTTC.

The chain carries TRBV11-2 and TRBJ2-3, with 8 nucleotides matching TRBD2. V shed 3 bases, J shed 1 base, and the junction held 9 bases outside the gene matches. Germline V CDR1 and CDR2: SGHAT, FQNNGV. The CDR3 contains 17 residues. CDR3 loop: CASSLVGGGRGTDTQYF. As DNA, the CDR3 is TGTGCCAGCAGCTTGGTCGGGGGGGGGAGAGGCACAGATACGCAGTATTTT.

Worth noting for this clone: Compared with germline, one end of the junction differs, possibly owing to a read error. The V and J genes are TRBV15 and TRBJ2-7; 8 nucleotides align to TRBD1. CDR3 length: 16 residues. Per the germline V gene, CDR1 is LNHNV and CDR2 is YYDKDF (reference sequence). The CDR3 region is CATSRGETGRGREQYF. The CDR3 coding sequence is TGTGCCACCAGTAGAGGGGAGACGGGCAGGGGGCGCGAGCAGTACTTC.